One sample yielded the 11 T cell receptor beta chains listed below, sequenced in a study of shared clonotypes between healthy human individuals. Using immunoSEQ multiplex PCR, the repertoire was profiled, and TCRdb retains in-frame clones only, with some absent. Here the sample spans around 600,000 clones, roughly 95% being singletons. In the naive CD8 group, cells lacked CD45RO and were positively selected for CCR7, so terminally differentiated effector memory CD45RA+ cells were left out. Input material: naive CD8+ T cells sorted from blood. The receptor set was obtained from a woman aged 30 to 39 in good health.

The chain uses TRBV11-2 and TRBJ2-7, with D possibly matching TRBD2 (7 bases). The CDR3 consists of 16 residues. The V end lost 0 bases, the J end lost 3 bases, and 15 bases lay between the germline ends. CDR1 and CDR2 from the germline V gene are SGHAT and FQNNGV. DNA of the CDR3: TGTGCCAGCAGCTTAGATAGGGGGGGCCGCTACTACGAGCAGTACTTC. Its protein is CASSLDRGGRYYEQYF.

CDR3 sequence reads: CASSPQQGRSAEQYF. In DNA form, the CDR3 reads TGTGCCAGCAGCCCTCAACAGGGGCGTAGCGCGGAGCAGTACTTC. The gene calls are TRBV6-5 and TRBJ2-7, with 7 bases fitting TRBD1. The CDR3 is made up of 15 amino acids. The J segment lost 7 bases and the V segment lost 6 bases, leaving 15 bases of the junction unmatched. CDR1 and CDR2 from the germline V gene are MNHEY and SVGAGI.

This chain connects TRBV14 to TRBJ2-1, with TRBD2 matching over 9 bases. From germline, CDR1 is SGHDN and CDR2 FVKESK. This CDR3 region has 15 residues. V trimming: 0 bases; J trimming: 10 bases; junction bases outside the gene matches: 7. CDR3 residues: CASSQDTAGGWEQFF. The CDR3, as DNA: TGTGCCAGCAGCCAAGATACAGCGGGAGGTTGGGAGCAGTTCTTC.

Written as DNA, the CDR3 is TGTGCCAGCAGTTTAACAGGGGACGTCATTATTGGACCCTCTGGGGCCAACGTCCTGACTTTC. The encoded protein is CASSLTGDVIIGPSGANVLTF. The gene calls are TRBV28 and TRBJ2-6, with 7 bases lining up with TRBD1. V was clipped by 2 bases and J by 0 bases; unmatched bases: 16. Germline lookup yields CDR1 MDHEN and CDR2 SYDVKM. This CDR3 spans 21 amino acids.

The V and J genes are TRBV15 and TRBJ1-1, with TRBD1 identical over 7 bases. V trimming: 5 bases; J trimming: 3 bases; junction bases outside the gene matches: 9. Germline-derived CDR1 and CDR2 are LNHNV and YYDKDF (reference sequence). The CDR3 consists of 15 residues. The CDR3 DNA reads as TGTGCCACCAGCGTTACGGTCAGGGGGGACACTGAAGCTTTCTTT. It codes for CATSVTVRGDTEAFF.

The chain is built from TRBV19 and TRBJ2-7; no clear D. The ends were cut back, 1 base at V and 3 bases at J, with 7 bases in the middle. Germline-derived CDR1 and CDR2 are LNHDA and SQIVND (reference sequence). The CDR3 is made up of 13 amino acids. CDR3 loop: CASSIGQVYEQYF. The DNA for the CDR3 is TGTGCCAGTAGTATAGGGCAGGTCTACGAGCAGTACTTC. The whole variable domain, filled in from reference TRBV19 and TRBJ2-7, reads DGGITQSPKYLFRKEGQNVTLSCEQNLNHDAMYWYRQDPGQGLRLIYYSQIVNDFQKGDIAEGYSVSREKKESFPLTVTSAQKNPTAFYLCASSIGQVYEQYFGPGTRLTVT.

V usage is TRBV7-9 and J usage is TRBJ1-1, with 10 bases that match TRBD1. The germline V gene encodes CDR1 SEHNR and CDR2 FQNEAQ (reference sequence). V shed 8 bases, J shed 5 bases, and the junction held 11 bases outside the gene matches. This CDR3 comprises 15 residues. The CDR3 reads CASLEWGQGKTEAFF. In DNA form, the CDR3 reads TGTGCCAGCCTGGAATGGGGACAGGGGAAAACTGAAGCTTTCTTT. Using reference TRBV7-9 and TRBJ1-1 for the parts outside the CDR3, the full variable domain is DTGVSQNPRHKITKRGQNVTFRCDPISEHNRLYWYRQTLGQGPEFLTYFQNEAQLEKSRLLSDRFSAERPKGSFSTLEIQRTEQGDSAMYLCASLEWGQGKTEAFFGQGTRLTVV.

The J gene is TRBJ2-1, the V gene TRBV6-5; 8 positions agree with TRBD1. CDR3 size: 13 residues. Per germline, CDR1 MNHEY and CDR2 SVGAGI. The J segment lost 9 bases and the V segment lost 2 bases, leaving 3 bases of the junction unmatched. This CDR3 is CASSYGTGSEQFF. In DNA form, the CDR3 reads TGTGCCAGCAGTTACGGGACAGGTTCTGAGCAGTTCTTC.

This clone was seen just once. The rearrangement uses TRBV4-1 and TRBJ2-1; D not resolved. Trimming pared 0 bases from V and 1 base from J, leaving 13 bases between. This CDR3 region has 17 residues. Germline assignment: CDR1 MGHRA and CDR2 YSYEKL. CDR3 sequence reads: CASSQDLFVTSYNEQFF. CDR3 nucleotide sequence: TGCGCCAGCAGCCAAGATCTCTTTGTAACTTCCTACAATGAGCAGTTCTTC.

The genes are TRBV28 and TRBJ2-7; 9 bases fit TRBD2. This CDR3 contains 16 residues. J gave up 1 base and V 3 bases, and 7 bases lay outside the gene matches. Germline V lookup: CDR1 MDHEN, CDR2 SYDVKM. This CDR3 reads CASSFDRLAGSYEQYF. In nucleotides, the CDR3 is TGTGCCAGCAGTTTTGATCGCCTAGCGGGGTCCTACGAGCAGTACTTC.

CDR3 residues: CASSLHRGQNYGYTF. As DNA, the CDR3 is TGCGCCAGCAGCCTTCACAGGGGGCAAAACTATGGCTACACCTTC. The chain is built from TRBV5-1 and TRBJ1-2; 9 bases line up with TRBD1. The CDR3 runs to 15 residues. With 4 bases clipped from V and 2 bases from J, the junction kept 6 bases outside the gene matches. The germline V gene has CDR1 SGHRS and CDR2 YFSETQ.